This T cell receptor beta chain emerged from a study of blood T cell repertoires in COVID-19. Background on the study: Samples representing acute and convalescent COVID-19 were sourced from the United States, Italy and Spain. Sources were T cells, B-cell-depleted T cells, or PBMCs; the material itself was cDNA or gDNA.

After removal of 10 bases from V and 8 bases from J, the junction contained 8 bases not matched to a gene. CDR1 and CDR2 from the germline V gene are LNHDA and SQIVND (reference sequence). This CDR3 is 13 amino acids long. In the authors' workflow: Reference gene primer amplification in the assay estimated nucleated cell counts. Generated by immunoSEQ multiplex PCR, the TCRdb table keeps only in-frame clones and is missing some. V and J calls and clone size are given by that table; D and trimming were obtained from the DNA. Of approximately 130,000 clones detected, around 87% appear once; the ten largest clones hold roughly 2.1%.

This clonotype was obtained from a woman between 50 and 59 years old with acute or convalescent COVID-19. This chain connects TRBV19 to TRBJ2-1; TRBD1 agrees at 10 bases. Material: peripheral blood. Here the CDR3 DNA reads TGTGCCACCTTGGACAGGGGGTTCGATGAGCAGTTCTTC. As protein: CATLDRGFDEQFF.